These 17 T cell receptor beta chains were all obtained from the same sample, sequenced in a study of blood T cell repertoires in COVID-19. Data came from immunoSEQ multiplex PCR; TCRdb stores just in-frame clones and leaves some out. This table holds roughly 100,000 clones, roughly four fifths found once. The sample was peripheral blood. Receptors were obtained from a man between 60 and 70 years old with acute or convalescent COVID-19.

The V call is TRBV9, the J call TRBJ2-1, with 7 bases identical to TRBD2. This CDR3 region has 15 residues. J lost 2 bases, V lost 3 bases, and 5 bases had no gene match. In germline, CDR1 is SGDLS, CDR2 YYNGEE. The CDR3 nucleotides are TGTGCCAGCAGCGACCCCCGGGGGGCCTACAATGAGCAGTTCTTC. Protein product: CASSDPRGAYNEQFF.

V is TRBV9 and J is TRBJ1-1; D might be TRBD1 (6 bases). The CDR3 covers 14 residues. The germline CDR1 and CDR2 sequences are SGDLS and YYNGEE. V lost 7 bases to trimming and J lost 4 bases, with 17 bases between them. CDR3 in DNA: TGTGCCAGCGACTCTAGGGGGATGGGCACTGAAGCTTTCTTT. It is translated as CASDSRGMGTEAFF.

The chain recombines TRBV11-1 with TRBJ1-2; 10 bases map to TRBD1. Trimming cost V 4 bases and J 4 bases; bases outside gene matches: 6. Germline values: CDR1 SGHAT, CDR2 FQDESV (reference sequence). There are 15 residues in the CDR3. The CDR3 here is CASSYGTGEGYGYTF. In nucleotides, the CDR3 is TGTGCCAGCAGCTATGGGACAGGGGAAGGCTATGGCTACACCTTC. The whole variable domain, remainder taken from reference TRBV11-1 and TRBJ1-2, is EAEVAQSPRYKITEKSQAVAFWCDPISGHATLYWYRQILGQGPELLVQFQDESVVDDSQLPKDRFSAERLKGVDSTLKIQPAELGDSAMYLCASSYGTGEGYGYTFGSGTRLTVV.

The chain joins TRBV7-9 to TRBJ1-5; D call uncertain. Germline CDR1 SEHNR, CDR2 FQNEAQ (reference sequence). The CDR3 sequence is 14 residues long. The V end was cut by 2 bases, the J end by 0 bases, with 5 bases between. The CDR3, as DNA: TGTGCCAGCAGCTTATTAGATAGCAATCAGCCCCAGCATTTT. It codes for CASSLLDSNQPQHF. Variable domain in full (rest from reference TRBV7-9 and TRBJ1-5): DTGVSQNPRHKITKRGQNVTFRCDPISEHNRLYWYRQTLGQGPEFLTYFQNEAQLEKSRLLSDRFSAERPKGSFSTLEIQRTEQGDSAMYLCASSLLDSNQPQHFGDGTRLSIL.

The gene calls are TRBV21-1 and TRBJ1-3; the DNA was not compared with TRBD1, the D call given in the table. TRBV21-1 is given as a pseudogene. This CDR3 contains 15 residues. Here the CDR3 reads CASSTYTGARNTIYF. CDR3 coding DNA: TGTGCCAGCAGCACTTATACAGGGGCTAGAAACACCATATATTTT.

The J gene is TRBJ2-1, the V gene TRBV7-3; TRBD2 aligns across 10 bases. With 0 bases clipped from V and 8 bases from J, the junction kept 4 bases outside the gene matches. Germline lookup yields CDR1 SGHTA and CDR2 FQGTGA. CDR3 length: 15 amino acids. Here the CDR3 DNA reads TGTGCCAGCAGCTTAACTAGCGGGAGGAGGGATGAGCAGTTCTTC. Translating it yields CASSLTSGRRDEQFF.

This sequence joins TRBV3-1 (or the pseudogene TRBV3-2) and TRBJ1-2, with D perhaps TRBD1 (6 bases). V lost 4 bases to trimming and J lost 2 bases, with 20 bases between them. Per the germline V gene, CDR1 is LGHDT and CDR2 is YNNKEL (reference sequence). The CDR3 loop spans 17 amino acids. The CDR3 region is CASSPLPGQPLNYGYTF. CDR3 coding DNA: TGTGCCAGCAGCCCACTCCCCGGACAGCCACTCAACTATGGCTACACCTTC.

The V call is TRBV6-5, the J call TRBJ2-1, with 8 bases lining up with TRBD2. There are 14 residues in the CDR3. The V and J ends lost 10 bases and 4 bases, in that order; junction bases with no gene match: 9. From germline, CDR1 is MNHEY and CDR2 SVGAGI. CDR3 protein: CATLRGGQYNEQFF. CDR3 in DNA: TGTGCCACCCTTCGGGGGGGGCAGTACAATGAGCAGTTCTTC.

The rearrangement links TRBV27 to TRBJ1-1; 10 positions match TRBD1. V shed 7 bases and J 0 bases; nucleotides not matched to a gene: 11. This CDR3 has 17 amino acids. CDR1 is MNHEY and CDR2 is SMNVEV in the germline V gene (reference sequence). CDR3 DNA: TGTGCCAGCACGCCCCGGGACAGGGGAACCCTGAACACTGAAGCTTTCTTT. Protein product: CASTPRDRGTLNTEAFF.

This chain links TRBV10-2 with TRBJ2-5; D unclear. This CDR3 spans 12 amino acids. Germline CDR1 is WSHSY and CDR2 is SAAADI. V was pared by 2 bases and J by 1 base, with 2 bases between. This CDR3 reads CASSELQETQYF. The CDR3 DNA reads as TGCGCCAGCAGTGAGCTCCAAGAGACCCAGTACTTC.

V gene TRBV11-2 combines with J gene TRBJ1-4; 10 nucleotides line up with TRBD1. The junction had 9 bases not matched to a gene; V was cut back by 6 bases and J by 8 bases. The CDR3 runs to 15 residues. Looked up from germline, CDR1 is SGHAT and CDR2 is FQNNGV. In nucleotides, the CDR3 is TGTGCCAGCAGGCATCCGGGACAGGGGCGCGAAAAACTGTTTTTT. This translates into CASRHPGQGREKLFF. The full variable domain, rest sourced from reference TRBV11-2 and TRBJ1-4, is EAGVAQSPRYKIIEKRQSVAFWCNPISGHATLYWYQQILGQGPKLLIQFQNNGVVDDSQLPKDRFSAERLKGVDSTLKIQPAKLEDSAVYLCASRHPGQGREKLFFGSGTQLSVL.

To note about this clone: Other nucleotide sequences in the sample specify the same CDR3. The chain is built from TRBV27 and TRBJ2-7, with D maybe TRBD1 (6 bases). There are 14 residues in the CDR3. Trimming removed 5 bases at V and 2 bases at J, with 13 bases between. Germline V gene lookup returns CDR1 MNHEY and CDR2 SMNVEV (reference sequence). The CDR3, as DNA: TGTGCCAGCAGTCTCCGAACAGGGCCCTACGAGCAGTACTTC. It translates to CASSLRTGPYEQYF.

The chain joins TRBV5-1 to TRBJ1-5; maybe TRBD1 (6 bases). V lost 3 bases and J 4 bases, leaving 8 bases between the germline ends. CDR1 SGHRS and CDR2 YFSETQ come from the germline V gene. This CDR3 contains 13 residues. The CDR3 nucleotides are TGCGCCAGCAGCTCCGGACAGAATCAGCCCCAGCATTTT. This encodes CASSSGQNQPQHF.

CDR3 coding DNA: TGTGCCAGCAGCGTAGGAGGAGGGCAGATTAATGGCTACACCTTC. Residues: CASSVGGGQINGYTF. V gene TRBV9 combines with J gene TRBJ1-2, with D unclear. In germline, CDR1 is SGDLS, CDR2 YYNGEE. V was pared by 0 bases and J by 6 bases, with 15 bases between. CDR3 length equals 15 residues.

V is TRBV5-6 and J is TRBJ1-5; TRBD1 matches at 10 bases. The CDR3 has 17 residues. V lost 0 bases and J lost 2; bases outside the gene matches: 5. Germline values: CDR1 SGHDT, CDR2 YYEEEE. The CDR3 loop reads CASSLDRQGARNQPQHF. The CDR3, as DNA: TGTGCCAGCAGCTTGGATCGACAGGGGGCTCGCAATCAGCCCCAGCATTTT.

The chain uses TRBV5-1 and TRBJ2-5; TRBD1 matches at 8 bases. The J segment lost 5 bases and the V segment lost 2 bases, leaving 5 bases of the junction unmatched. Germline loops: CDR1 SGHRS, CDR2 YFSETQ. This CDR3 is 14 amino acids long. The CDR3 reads CASSLPTGDETQYF. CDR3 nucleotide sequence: TGCGCCAGCAGCTTACCGACAGGGGACGAGACCCAGTACTTC.

CDR3 amino acids: CASSTTGSDSYNEQFF. The CDR3 nucleotides are TGTGCCAGCAGCACAACAGGGAGCGACTCCTACAATGAGCAGTTCTTC. This chain uses TRBV7-9 with TRBJ2-1; a weak D match, TRBD1 (6 bases). Looked up from germline, CDR1 is SEHNR and CDR2 is FQNEAQ (reference sequence). This CDR3 has 16 amino acids. The V and J ends lost 5 bases and 0 bases respectively, with 14 bases between them.